This T cell receptor (beta chain) was observed in a study of blood T cell repertoires in COVID-19. Study overall: From T cells, B-cell-depleted T cells, or PBMCs came the material, which was cDNA or gDNA.

Assay: immunoSEQ multiplex PCR; the TCRdb copy retains only in-frame clones and omits some. This sample has some 180,000 clones, with around 84% found just once. The CDR3 extends over 15 amino acids. V dropped 2 bases and J dropped 5; count of bases not matched to a gene: 5. CDR1 is LNHDA, CDR2 SQIVND, per germline (reference sequence). The origin of this receptor is a human donor in a cohort sampled during active COVID-19. The chain combines TRBV19 with TRBJ2-1, with 8 bases fitting TRBD1. The source material was peripheral blood. Written as DNA, the CDR3 is TGTGCCAGTAGTATATGGGACAGGATTAACAATGAGCAGTTCTTC. This gives the protein CASSIWDRINNEQFF.